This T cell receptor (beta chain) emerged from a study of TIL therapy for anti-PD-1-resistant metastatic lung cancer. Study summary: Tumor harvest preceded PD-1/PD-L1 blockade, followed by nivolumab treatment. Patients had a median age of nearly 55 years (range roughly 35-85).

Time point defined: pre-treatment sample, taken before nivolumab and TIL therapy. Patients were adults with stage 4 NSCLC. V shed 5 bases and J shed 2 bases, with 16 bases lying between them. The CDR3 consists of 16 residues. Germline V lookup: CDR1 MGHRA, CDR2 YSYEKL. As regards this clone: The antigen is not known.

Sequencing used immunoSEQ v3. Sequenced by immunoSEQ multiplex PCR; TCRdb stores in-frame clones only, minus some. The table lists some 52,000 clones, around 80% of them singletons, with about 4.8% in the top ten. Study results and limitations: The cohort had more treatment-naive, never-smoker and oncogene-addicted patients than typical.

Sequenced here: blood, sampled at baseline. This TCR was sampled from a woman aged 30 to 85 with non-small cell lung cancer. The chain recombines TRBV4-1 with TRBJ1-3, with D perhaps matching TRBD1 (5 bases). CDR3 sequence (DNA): TGCGCCAGCAGCAGGGTTCCTGGGACGGCTGGAAACACCATATATTTT. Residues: CASSRVPGTAGNTIYF.